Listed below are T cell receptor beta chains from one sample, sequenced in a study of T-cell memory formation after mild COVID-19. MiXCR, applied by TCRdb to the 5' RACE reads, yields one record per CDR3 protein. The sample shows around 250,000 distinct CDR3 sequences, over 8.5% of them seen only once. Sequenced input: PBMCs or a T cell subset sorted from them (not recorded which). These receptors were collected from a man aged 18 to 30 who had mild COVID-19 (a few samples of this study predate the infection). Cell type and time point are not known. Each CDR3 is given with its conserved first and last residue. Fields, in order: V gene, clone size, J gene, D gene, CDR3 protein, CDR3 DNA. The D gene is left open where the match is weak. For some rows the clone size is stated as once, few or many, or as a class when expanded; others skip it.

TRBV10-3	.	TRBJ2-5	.	CAIKGQMGQETQYF	TGTGCCATCAAAGGACAGATGGGCCAAGAGACCCAGTACTTC
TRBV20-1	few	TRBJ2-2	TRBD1	CSARDPRRGRTGELFF	TGCAGTGCTAGAGATCCCCGCAGGGGGCGAACCGGGGAGCTGTTTTTT
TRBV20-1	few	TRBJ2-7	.	CSARGRPYEQYF	TGCAGTGCTAGAGGGCGCCCTTACGAGCAGTACTTC
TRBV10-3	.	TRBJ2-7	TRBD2	CAISEQAGGPYEQYF	TGTGCCATCAGTGAACAGGCGGGGGGCCCTTACGAGCAGTACTTC
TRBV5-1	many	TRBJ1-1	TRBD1	CASSLLGRGDTEAFF	TGCGCCAGCAGCTTGCTCGGCAGGGGGGACACTGAAGCTTTCTTT
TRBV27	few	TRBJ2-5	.	CASSAFSGQETQYF	TGTGCCAGCAGTGCCTTTAGCGGCCAAGAGACCCAGTACTTC
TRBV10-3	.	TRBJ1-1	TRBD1	CAISDQGEELNTEAFF	TGTGCCATCAGTGACCAGGGGGAGGAGTTGAACACTGAAGCTTTCTTT
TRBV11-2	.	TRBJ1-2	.	CASSKGTLLYGYTF	TGTGCCAGCAGCAAGGGGACCCTACTCTATGGCTACACCTTC
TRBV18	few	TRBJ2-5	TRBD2	CASSPLAGDLQETQYF	TGTGCCAGCTCACCATTAGCGGGGGACCTCCAAGAGACCCAGTACTTC
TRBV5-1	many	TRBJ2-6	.	CASTAGPSGANVLTF	TGCGCCAGCACCGCAGGGCCCTCTGGGGCCAACGTCCTGACTTTC
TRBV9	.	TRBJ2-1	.	CASSVPDSRMAHEQFF	TGTGCCAGCAGCGTCCCCGATAGTCGGATGGCGCATGAGCAGTTCTTC
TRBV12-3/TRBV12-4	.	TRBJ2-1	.	CASSPPLVQGRNEQFF	TGTGCCAGCAGCCCACCTTTGGTCCAGGGTCGGAATGAGCAGTTCTTC
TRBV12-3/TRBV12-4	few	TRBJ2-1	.	CASTLGSEQFF	TGTGCCAGCACCCTCGGGAGTGAGCAGTTCTTC
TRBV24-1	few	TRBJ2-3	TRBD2	CATSDPTSGSTDTQYF	TGTGCCACCAGTGACCCTACTAGCGGGAGCACAGATACGCAGTATTTT
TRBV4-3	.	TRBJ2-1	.	CASSQAGTPYNEQFF	TGCGCCAGCAGCCAAGCCGGGACTCCCTACAATGAGCAGTTCTTC
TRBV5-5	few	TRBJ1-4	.	CASSPGLTEKLFF	TGTGCCAGCAGCCCCGGACTGACAGAAAAACTGTTTTTT
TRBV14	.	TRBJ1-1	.	CASSQGNTFEAFF	TGTGCCAGCAGCCAAGGAAACACCTTTGAAGCTTTCTTT
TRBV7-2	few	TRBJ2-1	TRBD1	CASGITGGRSYNEQFF	TGTGCCAGCGGAATTACAGGGGGCAGGTCCTACAATGAGCAGTTCTTC
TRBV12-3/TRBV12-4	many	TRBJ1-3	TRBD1	CASSLDRGNTIYF	TGTGCCAGCAGCCTGGACAGGGGAAACACCATATATTTT
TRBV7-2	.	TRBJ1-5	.	CASSLIPWDSNQPQHF	TGTGCCAGCAGCTTAATCCCATGGGATAGCAATCAGCCCCAGCATTTT
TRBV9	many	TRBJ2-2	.	CASSVAYRGGELFF	TGTGCCAGCAGCGTAGCTTACCGGGGCGGGGAGCTGTTTTTT
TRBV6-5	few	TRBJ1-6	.	CASSYSSGSPLHF	TGTGCCAGCAGTTACTCATCGGGTTCACCCCTCCACTTT
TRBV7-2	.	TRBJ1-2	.	CASSPTRTVANYGYTF	TGTGCCAGCAGCCCGACCCGGACGGTAGCTAACTATGGCTACACCTTC
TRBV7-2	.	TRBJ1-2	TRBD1	CASSLGGQLNYGYTF	TGTGCCAGCAGCTTAGGGGGACAGCTTAACTATGGCTACACCTTC
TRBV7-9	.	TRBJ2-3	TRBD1	CASSNRQGWTDTQYF	TGTGCCAGCAGCAACCGACAGGGTTGGACAGATACGCAGTATTTT
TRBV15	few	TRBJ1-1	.	CATSRIGTEAFF	TGTGCCACCAGCAGAATAGGGACTGAAGCTTTCTTT
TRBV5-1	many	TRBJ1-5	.	CASSPAGGGQPQHF	TGCGCCAGCAGCCCAGCGGGGGGCGGTCAGCCCCAGCATTTT
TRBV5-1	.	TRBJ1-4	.	CASSPGRIEKLFF	TGCGCCAGCTCCCCGGGACGGATCGAAAAACTGTTTTTT
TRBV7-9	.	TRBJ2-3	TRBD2	CASSGTSGVDTQYF	TGTGCCAGCAGCGGGACTAGCGGGGTAGATACGCAGTATTTT
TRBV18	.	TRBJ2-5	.	CASSPRGGPQETQYF	TGTGCCAGCTCACCACGAGGGGGTCCCCAAGAGACCCAGTACTTC
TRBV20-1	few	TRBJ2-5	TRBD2	CSAWALAGGQETQYF	TGCAGTGCTTGGGCACTAGCGGGGGGACAAGAGACCCAGTACTTC
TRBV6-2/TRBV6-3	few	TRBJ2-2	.	CASSYSGHPVGELFF	TGTGCCAGCAGTTACTCGGGACACCCTGTCGGGGAGCTGTTTTTT
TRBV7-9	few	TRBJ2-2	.	CASSLTSSVTGELFF	TGTGCCAGCAGCCTGACTAGTTCGGTCACCGGGGAGCTGTTTTTT
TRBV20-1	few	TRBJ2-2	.	CSARDLVNTGELFF	TGCAGTGCTAGAGACTTGGTTAACACCGGGGAGCTGTTTTTT
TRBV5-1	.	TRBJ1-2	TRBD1	CASSSGTGVANYGYTF	TGCGCCAGCAGCTCCGGGACAGGGGTTGCTAACTATGGCTACACCTTC
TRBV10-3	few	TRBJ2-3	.	CAISELADSRFADTQYF	TGTGCCATCAGTGAGCTGGCCGACTCCCGTTTTGCAGATACGCAGTATTTT
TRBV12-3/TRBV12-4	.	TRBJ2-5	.	CASSTSLQTQYF	TGTGCCAGCAGTACTAGTTTGCAGACCCAGTACTTC
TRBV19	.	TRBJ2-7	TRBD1	CASIPPEDRDRAYEQYF	TGTGCCAGTATACCCCCAGAAGACCGGGACAGGGCCTACGAGCAGTACTTC
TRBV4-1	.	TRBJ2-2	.	CASSRFGTGELFF	TGCGCCAGCAGCCGTTTCGGGACCGGGGAGCTGTTTTTT
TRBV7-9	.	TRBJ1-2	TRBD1	CASSQTTGQNGYTF	TGTGCCAGCAGCCAGACGACAGGGCAGAATGGCTACACCTTC
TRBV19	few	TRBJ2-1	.	CASSIGERYNEQFF	TGTGCCAGTAGTATCGGGGAGAGATACAATGAGCAGTTCTTC